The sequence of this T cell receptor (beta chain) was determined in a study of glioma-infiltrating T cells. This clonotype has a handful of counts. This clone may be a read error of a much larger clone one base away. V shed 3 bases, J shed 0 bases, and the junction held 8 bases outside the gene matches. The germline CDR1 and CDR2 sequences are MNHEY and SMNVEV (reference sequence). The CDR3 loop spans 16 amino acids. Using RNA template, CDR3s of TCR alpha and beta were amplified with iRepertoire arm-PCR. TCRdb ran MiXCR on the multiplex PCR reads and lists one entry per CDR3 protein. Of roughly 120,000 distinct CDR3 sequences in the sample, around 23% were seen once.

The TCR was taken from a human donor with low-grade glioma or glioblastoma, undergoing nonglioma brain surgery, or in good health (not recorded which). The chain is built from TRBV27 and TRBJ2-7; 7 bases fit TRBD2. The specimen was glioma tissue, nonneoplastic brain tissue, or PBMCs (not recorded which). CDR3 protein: CASSFQGRGSSYEQYF. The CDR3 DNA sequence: TGTGCCAGCAGTTTCCAAGGGAGGGGCTCCTCCTACGAGCAGTACTTC.